This T cell receptor beta chain was found in a study of OX40 agonist ivuxolimab in advanced cancers. Study context: It was ivuxolimab, an agonistic anti-OX40 (CD134) antibody, that patients were treated with.

The protocol was immunoSEQ multiplex PCR, while the TCRdb copy is restricted to in-frame clones and leaves out a portion. The top ten clones hold around a fifth of a sample with over 35,000 clones, approximately 86% of them seen once. The germline CDR1 and CDR2 sequences are SGHRS and YFSETQ. V gave up 6 bases and J gave up 4 bases, with 13 bases separating them. The CDR3 covers 13 residues. J is TRBJ1-1 and V is TRBV5-1; D perhaps matches TRBD1 (5 bases). The clonotype comes from an adult with an advanced solid tumor such as melanoma, head and neck, liver or kidney cancer. The sample consisted of CD4+ or CD8+ T cells sorted from blood, taken in a trial of the OX40 agonist ivuxolimab. The CDR3 nucleotides are TGCGCCAGCAACCCCCCCGGGGGCACTGAAGCTTTCTTT. Its translation is CASNPPGGTEAFF. Full variable domain (missing parts from reference TRBV5-1 and TRBJ1-1): KAGVTQTPRYLIKTRGQQVTLSCSPISGHRSVSWYQQTPGQGLQFLFEYFSETQRNKGNFPGRFSGRQFSNSRSEMNVSTLELGDSALYLCASNPPGGTEAFFGQGTRLTVV.